Listed here are 27 T cell receptor beta chains from one sample, sequenced in a study of memory CD4+ T cells and cytomegalovirus serostatus. Profiled with immunoSEQ multiplex PCR; TCRdb holds only in-frame clones, not every one. This sample yields about 27,000 clones, of which roughly three quarters are seen a single time; approximately 1% belongs to the top ten. The sort gate was single viable CD3+CD4+CD8-CD45RO+ cells for memory CD4+ T cells. The specimen sequenced was memory CD4+ T cells from blood. Source of these receptors: an adult in good health and CMV-seronegative.

V and J are TRBV5-4 and TRBJ2-2; D gene unclear. The CDR3 has 15 residues. Germline values: CDR1 SGHNT, CDR2 YYREEE (reference sequence). V was shortened by 4 bases and J by 0 bases, with 10 bases between the two germline ends. The CDR3, as DNA: TGTGCCAGCAGCCCCACGCAATCGAACACCGGGGAGCTGTTTTTT. This gives the protein CASSPTQSNTGELFF. Supplemented by reference TRBV5-4 and TRBJ2-2, the full variable domain reads ETGVTQSPTHLIKTRGQQVTLRCSSQSGHNTVSWYQQALGQGPQFIFQYYREEENGRGNFPPRFSGLQFPNYSSELNVNALELDDSALYLCASSPTQSNTGELFFGEGSRLTVL.

This clone has a single count. This chain uses TRBV5-6 with TRBJ1-6; maybe TRBD1 (5 bases). Germline loops: CDR1 SGHDT, CDR2 YYEEEE. Trimming removed 1 base from V and 7 bases from J, with 15 bases in between. CDR3 length: 16 amino acids. In DNA form, the CDR3 reads TGTGCCAGCAGCTTGCAGGGCGGTTTCTCAAATTCACCCCTCCACTTT. It codes for CASSLQGGFSNSPLHF. The full variable domain, its missing parts supplied by reference TRBV5-6 and TRBJ1-6, is DAGVTQSPTHLIKTRGQQVTLRCSPKSGHDTVSWYQQALGQGPQFIFQYYEEEERQRGNFPDRFSGHQFPNYSSELNVNALLLGDSALYLCASSLQGGFSNSPLHFGNGTRLTVT.

This chain uses TRBV18 with TRBJ1-3; D not certain. The CDR3 contains 15 residues. Germline V lookup: CDR1 KGHSH, CDR2 LQKENI. V was pared by 0 bases and J by 0 bases, with 6 bases between. CDR3 coding DNA: TGTGCCAGCTCACCACCGCGCTACTCTGGAAACACCATATATTTT. Translated, it gives CASSPPRYSGNTIYF. Variable domain in full (rest from reference TRBV18 and TRBJ1-3): NAGVMQNPRHLVRRRGQEARLRCSPMKGHSHVYWYRQLPEEGLKFMVYLQKENIIDESGMPKERFSAEFPKEGPSILRIQQVVRGDSAAYFCASSPPRYSGNTIYFGEGSWLTVV.

The chain carries TRBV5-5 and TRBJ1-1; TRBD1 aligns across 9 bases. Germline loops: CDR1 SGHKS, CDR2 YYEKEE (reference sequence). Losses at the gene ends were 4 bases for V and 5 bases for J; bases not matched to a gene: 6. The length of the CDR3 is 14 residues. In DNA, the CDR3 is TGTGCCAGCAGCCTACAGGGGGCGTTTACTGAAGCTTTCTTT. Its protein is CASSLQGAFTEAFF.

The CDR3 nucleotides read TGTGCCAGCAGCTTAGCGGGCCCGGGGTCCTATGAGCAGTTCTTC. Translation gives CASSLAGPGSYEQFF. The V gene is TRBV7-2, the J gene TRBJ2-1; tentative D call: TRBD2 (5 bases). V was shortened by 0 bases and J by 8 bases, with 14 bases between the two germline ends. The CDR3 length is 15 residues. Germline V gives CDR1 SGHTA, CDR2 FQGNSA.

V and J are TRBV9 and TRBJ2-2, with a possible D match to TRBD2 (6 bases). The CDR3 is 15 residues long. Germline CDR1 and CDR2: SGDLS and YYNGEE. With 0 bases removed from V and 1 base from J, the gap between germline ends came to 7 bases. CDR3 bases: TGTGCCAGCAGCGTAGCGGGGGTGAACACCGGGGAGCTGTTTTTT. As protein: CASSVAGVNTGELFF. Full variable domain (rest looked up from reference TRBV9 and TRBJ2-2): DSGVTQTPKHLITATGQRVTLRCSPRSGDLSVYWYQQSLDQGLQFLIQYYNGEERAKGNILERFSAQQFPDLHSELNLSSLELGDSALYFCASSVAGVNTGELFFGEGSRLTVL.

The V call is TRBV7-2, the J call TRBJ1-2; D is unresolved. V was trimmed by 1 base and J by 4 bases, leaving 10 bases between them. The CDR3 extends over 14 amino acids. Germline-derived CDR1 and CDR2 are SGHTA and FQGNSA. The CDR3 DNA reads TGTGCCAGCAGCTTAGGCAGAGAGGGCTATGGCTACACCTTC. It is translated as CASSLGREGYGYTF.

The genes are TRBV28 and TRBJ1-1; maybe TRBD1 (5 bases). Trimming shortened V by 2 bases and J by 10 bases, and 11 bases separated the two germline ends. The germline gives CDR1 MDHEN, CDR2 SYDVKM. The CDR3 covers 12 residues. The CDR3 bases are TGTGCCAGCAGTTTAGGGAAGGGACTAGCTTTCTTT. It translates to CASSLGKGLAFF.

CDR3 sequence (DNA): TGTGCCAGCAGGAGGAGTGGGTCTGGGACTGAAGCTTTCTTT. This gives the protein CASRRSGSGTEAFF. V usage is TRBV6-5 and J usage is TRBJ1-1; D is uncertain. The CDR3 has 14 amino acids. Germline V gene data show CDR1 as MNHEY and CDR2 as SVGAGI. V was cut by 6 bases and J by 5 bases, with 16 bases left in between.

J is TRBJ2-1 and V is TRBV7-6; no clear D. The CDR3 runs to 18 residues. Germline V CDR1 and CDR2: SGHVS, FNYEAQ. V was pared by 0 bases and J by 0 bases, with 15 bases between. As DNA, the CDR3 is TGTGCCAGCAGCTTAGCTCGGAGTTCCCCGGACTCCTACAATGAGCAGTTCTTC. Translating gives CASSLARSSPDSYNEQFF.

The sample holds one count of this clone. The chain employs TRBV2 and TRBJ2-5; 11 positions agree with TRBD2. Per germline, CDR1 SNHLY and CDR2 FYNNEI. The J segment lost 2 bases and the V segment lost 5 bases, leaving 4 bases of the junction unmatched. There are 15 residues in the CDR3. The chain's CDR3 is CASSSGLAEQETQYF. CDR3 in DNA: TGTGCCAGCAGTTCGGGACTAGCGGAGCAAGAGACCCAGTACTTC.

This clone was seen once. J is TRBJ2-3 and V is TRBV18; no clear D gene. V lost 4 bases to trimming and J lost 0 bases, with 11 bases between them. The CDR3 has 15 residues. Germline V gives CDR1 KGHSH, CDR2 LQKENI. The CDR3 DNA is TGTGCCAGCTCACTAACAGACCCTAGCACAGATACGCAGTATTTT. Its protein is CASSLTDPSTDTQYF. Full variable domain (outside the CDR3, taken from reference TRBV18 and TRBJ2-3): NAGVMQNPRHLVRRRGQEARLRCSPMKGHSHVYWYRQLPEEGLKFMVYLQKENIIDESGMPKERFSAEFPKEGPSILRIQQVVRGDSAAYFCASSLTDPSTDTQYFGPGTRLTVL.

This chain joins TRBV6-5 and TRBJ2-5, with 8 bases that match TRBD1. The germline CDR1 and CDR2 sequences are MNHEY and SVGAGI. The CDR3 extends over 15 amino acids. V lost 6 bases, J lost 5 bases, and 11 bases stayed unmatched. CDR3 region: CASSPGAGGWETQYF. CDR3 nucleotide sequence: TGTGCCAGCAGCCCCGGGGCAGGGGGCTGGGAGACCCAGTACTTC.

The DNA for the CDR3 is TGTGCCAGTAACCCACACACTGAAGCTTTCTTT. Encoded protein: CASNPHTEAFF. The chain employs TRBV19 and TRBJ1-1; no clear D. The CDR3 has 11 residues. The ends were cut back, 7 bases at V and 3 bases at J, with 6 bases in the middle. CDR1 and CDR2 (germline): LNHDA, SQIVND (reference sequence).

J is TRBJ2-3 and V is TRBV11-2; D is undetermined. The CDR3 sequence is 15 residues long. The germline CDR1 and CDR2 sequences are SGHAT and FQNNGV. Between the trimmed V and J ends, which lost 5 bases and 3 bases, there was a span of 15 bases. The CDR3 nucleotides are TGTGCCAGCAGCATACAGCGACCCGGTACAGATACGCAGTATTTT. This encodes CASSIQRPGTDTQYF.

V gene TRBV5-8 combines with J gene TRBJ1-1; TRBD1 agrees at 11 bases. Germline V gene lookup returns CDR1 SGHTS and CDR2 YDEGEE. With 4 bases clipped from V and 11 bases from J, the junction kept 10 bases outside the gene matches. There are 14 residues in the CDR3. CDR3 sequence reads: CASSPGQGAEVAFF. DNA for the CDR3: TGTGCCAGCAGCCCTGGACAGGGGGCAGAGGTCGCTTTCTTT.

CDR3 region: CASSYSREGETQYF. CDR3 bases: TGTGCCAGCAGTTACTCCCGGGAGGGAGAGACCCAGTACTTC. The chain has TRBV6-5 and TRBJ2-5, with 8 bases lining up with TRBD2. CDR3 size: 14 residues. CDR1 is MNHEY, CDR2 SVGAGI, per germline. Unmatched junction bases numbered 1, after V lost 0 bases and J lost 4 bases.

The chain carries TRBV5-4 and TRBJ2-5; D gene unclear. V shed 0 bases and J shed 5 bases, with 5 bases lying between them. Per the germline V gene, CDR1 is SGHNT and CDR2 is YYREEE (reference sequence). The CDR3 is 12 amino acids. For the CDR3, the DNA is TGTGCCAGCAGCTTGGTAGAGGAGACCCAGTACTTC. Translation: CASSLVEETQYF. Full variable domain (remainder filled in from reference TRBV5-4 and TRBJ2-5): ETGVTQSPTHLIKTRGQQVTLRCSSQSGHNTVSWYQQALGQGPQFIFQYYREEENGRGNFPPRFSGLQFPNYSSELNVNALELDDSALYLCASSLVEETQYFGPGTRLLVL.

This chain links TRBV29-1 with TRBJ1-1; D is perhaps TRBD1 (5 bases). CDR3 length: 12 residues. Per germline, CDR1 SQVTM and CDR2 ANQGSEA. Trimming stripped 7 bases from V and 8 bases from J, with 17 bases between. The CDR3, as DNA: TGCAGCGCCGTCCGGGCGGCAGGGGAAGCTTTCTTT. As protein: CSAVRAAGEAFF.

CDR3 sequence (DNA): TGTGCCAGCAGCAGGGACAGGGGCAATCAGCCCCAGCATTTT. It encodes CASSRDRGNQPQHF. The chain has TRBV6-5 and TRBJ1-5; 9 positions match TRBD1. J was trimmed by 2 bases and V by 6 bases; bases with no gene match: 2. The CDR3 contains 14 residues. In germline, CDR1 is MNHEY, CDR2 SVGAGI.

Comment on this clone: Other nucleotide sequences in the sample specify the same CDR3. The chain links TRBV7-2 to TRBJ2-1; TRBD1 agrees at 7 bases. CDR1 and CDR2 (germline): SGHTA, FQGNSA. The length of the CDR3 is 13 residues. J was trimmed by 5 bases and V by 3 bases; bases with no gene match: 1. CDR3 DNA sequence: TGTGCCAGCAGCTTGGGACAGAACAATGAGCAGTTCTTC. It encodes CASSLGQNNEQFF.

V and J are TRBV7-2 and TRBJ1-1; D gene uncertain. The CDR3 runs 15 residues. V was pared by 4 bases and J by 3 bases, with 15 bases between. Germline V lookup: CDR1 SGHTA, CDR2 FQGNSA. Here the CDR3 reads CASSSQPTVYTEAFF. In DNA form, the CDR3 reads TGTGCCAGCAGCTCACAGCCGACGGTGTACACTGAAGCTTTCTTT.

The chain combines TRBV21-1 with TRBJ2-7; the table's D call, TRBD2, was not checked against the DNA. TRBV21-1 is given as a pseudogene. This CDR3 spans 17 amino acids. The CDR3 coding sequence is TGTGCCAGCAGCAAAGAGCATGCGACTAGTCACTCCTACGAGCAGTACTTC. Translated, it gives CASSKEHATSHSYEQYF.

V usage is TRBV19 and J usage is TRBJ1-2; 7 bases agree with TRBD1. CDR3 length: 14 amino acids. CDR1 LNHDA and CDR2 SQIVND come from the germline V gene (reference sequence). Trimming took 1 base from V and 5 from J; bases not matched to a gene: 4. This chain's CDR3 is CASSIGQGVYGYTF. As DNA, the CDR3 is TGTGCCAGTAGTATAGGACAGGGCGTGTATGGCTACACCTTC.

This clone was seen a few times. The rearrangement uses TRBV14 and TRBJ1-1, with TRBD1 as a possible D gene (5 bases). Trimming shortened V by 3 bases and J by 3 bases, and 17 bases separated the two germline ends. The germline V gene has CDR1 SGHDN and CDR2 FVKESK. The CDR3 contains 16 residues. This chain's CDR3 is CASSHLLRAGDTEAFF. The CDR3 DNA reads as TGTGCCAGCAGCCACCTCCTGAGGGCGGGGGACACTGAAGCTTTCTTT.

This sequence joins TRBV28 and TRBJ1-5; TRBD1 is a possible D gene (6 bases). Trimming took off 6 bases at V and 4 bases at J, with 16 bases between the two ends. The CDR3 is 15 residues long. CDR1 is MDHEN and CDR2 is SYDVKM in the germline V gene. The CDR3 loop reads CASSPVRDKNQPQHF. As DNA, the CDR3 is TGTGCCAGCAGCCCTGTACGGGACAAAAATCAGCCCCAGCATTTT.

The chain is built from TRBV6-6 and TRBJ1-5, with TRBD1 identical over 10 bases. V was pared by 7 bases and J by 4 bases, with 7 bases of the junction left unmatched. From germline, CDR1 is MNHNY and CDR2 SVGAGI (reference sequence). This CDR3 is built from 15 residues. For the CDR3, the DNA is TGTGCCAGCACCAACAGGGACAGGGGAAATCAGCCCCAGCATTTT. Encoded protein: CASTNRDRGNQPQHF.